This T cell receptor beta chain is drawn from a study of PD-1 blockade in classical Hodgkin lymphoma. Background on the study: Treatment was intravenous nivolumab, 3 mg/kg every 2 weeks, until progression.

Note on this clone: Antigen unknown.

General study points: CD8+ TCR diversity did not rise significantly by C4D1, unlike CD4+.

Time point meaning: cycle 4 day 1 (C4D1), after less than seven weeks of nivolumab. Autologous stem cell transplantation was followed by relapse in every patient, and brentuximab vedotin exposure varied. TCRdb keeps only in-frame clones here, not all; method: immunoSEQ multiplex PCR. The data contain some 93,000 clones, 78% of them singletons. The CDR3 consists of 16 residues. The germline V and J ends were trimmed by 6 bases and 3 bases, with 18 bases remaining between them. Germline CDR1 is MDHEN and CDR2 is SYDVKM. Sequencing used peripheral blood mononuclear cells (PBMCs), obtained before the fourth cycle of nivolumab. The source of this sequence is a human donor with classical Hodgkin lymphoma. This chain uses TRBV28 with TRBJ2-1, with D possibly matching TRBD2 (6 bases). CDR3 region: CASRTSSGGIYNEQFF. CDR3 sequence (DNA): TGTGCCAGCAGAACCTCTTCCGGCGGGATCTACAATGAGCAGTTCTTC.